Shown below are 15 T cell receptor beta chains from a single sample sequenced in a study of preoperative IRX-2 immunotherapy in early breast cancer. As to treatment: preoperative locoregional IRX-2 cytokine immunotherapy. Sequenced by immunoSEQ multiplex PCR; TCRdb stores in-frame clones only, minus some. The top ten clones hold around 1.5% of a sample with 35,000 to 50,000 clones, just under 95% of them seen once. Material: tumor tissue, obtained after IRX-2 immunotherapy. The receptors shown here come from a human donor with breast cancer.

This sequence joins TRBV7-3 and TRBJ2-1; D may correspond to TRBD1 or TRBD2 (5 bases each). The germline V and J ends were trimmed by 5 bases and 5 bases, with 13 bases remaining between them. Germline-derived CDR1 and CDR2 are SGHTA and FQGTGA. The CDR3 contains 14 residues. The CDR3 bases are TGTGCCAGCAGCCCCCTTGGGGGTCACAATGAGCAGTTCTTC. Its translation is CASSPLGGHNEQFF.

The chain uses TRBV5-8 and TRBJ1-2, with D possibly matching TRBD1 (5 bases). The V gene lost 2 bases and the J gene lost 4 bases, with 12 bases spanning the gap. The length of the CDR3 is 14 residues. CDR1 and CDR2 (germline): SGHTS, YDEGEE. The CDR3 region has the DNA TGTGCCAGCAGCTTTCCTTGGGGGGGCTATGGCTACACCTTC. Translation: CASSFPWGGYGYTF.

The CDR3 sequence is CASSEFGTPQYF. In DNA form, the CDR3 reads TGTGCCAGCAGTGAATTTGGGACGCCCCAGTATTTT. V is TRBV2 and J is TRBJ2-3, with D perhaps assigned TRBD1 or TRBD2 (5 bases each). From germline, CDR1 is SNHLY and CDR2 FYNNEI. V lost 2 bases and J 12 bases, leaving 12 bases between the germline ends. The CDR3 extends over 12 amino acids.

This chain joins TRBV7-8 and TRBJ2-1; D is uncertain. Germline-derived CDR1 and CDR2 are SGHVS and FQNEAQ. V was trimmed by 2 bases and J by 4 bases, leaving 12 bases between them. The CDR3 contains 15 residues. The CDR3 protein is CASSLFRISYNEQFF. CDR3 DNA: TGTGCCAGCAGCTTATTTAGGATATCATACAATGAGCAGTTCTTC.

The DNA of the CDR3 is TGTGCCAGCAGCTTTGACAGGGGGCTTGGCTACACCTTC. Translation gives CASSFDRGLGYTF. The chain uses TRBV7-9 and TRBJ1-2; TRBD1 aligns across 10 bases. V was clipped by 3 bases and J by 7 bases; unmatched bases: 2. This CDR3 is 13 amino acids long. CDR1 is SEHNR, CDR2 FQNEAQ, per germline (reference sequence).

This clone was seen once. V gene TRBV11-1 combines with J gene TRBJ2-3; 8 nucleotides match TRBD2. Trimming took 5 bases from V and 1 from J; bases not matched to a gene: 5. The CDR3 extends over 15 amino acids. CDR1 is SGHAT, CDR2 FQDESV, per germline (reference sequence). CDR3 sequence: CASSAVGGGTDTQYF. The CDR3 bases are TGTGCCAGCAGCGCAGTCGGGGGGGGCACAGATACGCAGTATTTT.

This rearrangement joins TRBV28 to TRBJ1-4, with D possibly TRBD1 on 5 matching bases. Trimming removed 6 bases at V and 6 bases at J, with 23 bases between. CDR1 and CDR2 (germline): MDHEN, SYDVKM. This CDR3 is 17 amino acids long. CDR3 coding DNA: TGTGCCAGCAGCCGCAGGGAACGCTCCCTGGGAGATGAAAAACTGTTTTTT. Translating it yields CASSRRERSLGDEKLFF.

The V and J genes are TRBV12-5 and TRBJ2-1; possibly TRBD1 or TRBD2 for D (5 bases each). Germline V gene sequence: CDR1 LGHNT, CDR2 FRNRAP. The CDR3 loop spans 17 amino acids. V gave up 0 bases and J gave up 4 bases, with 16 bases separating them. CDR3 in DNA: TGTGCTAGTGGTTTGGTAAGGACACTAGGGAATTACAATGAGCAGTTCTTC. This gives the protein CASGLVRTLGNYNEQFF. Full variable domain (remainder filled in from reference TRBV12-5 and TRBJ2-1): DARVTQTPRHKVTEMGQEVTMRCQPILGHNTVFWYRQTMMQGLELLAYFRNRAPLDDSGMPKDRFSAEMPDATLATLKIQPSEPRDSAVYFCASGLVRTLGNYNEQFFGPGTRLTVL.

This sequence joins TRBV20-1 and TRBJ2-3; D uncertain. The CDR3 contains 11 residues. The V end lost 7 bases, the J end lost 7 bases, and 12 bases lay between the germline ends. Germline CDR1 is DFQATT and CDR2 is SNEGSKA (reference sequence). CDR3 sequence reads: CSVLPGHTQYF. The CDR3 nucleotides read TGCAGTGTCCTCCCCGGGCATACGCAGTATTTT.

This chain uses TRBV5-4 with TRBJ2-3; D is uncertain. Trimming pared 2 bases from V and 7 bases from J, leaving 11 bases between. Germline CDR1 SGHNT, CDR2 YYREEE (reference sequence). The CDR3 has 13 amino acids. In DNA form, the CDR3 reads TGTGCCAGCAGCTTAGGTAGCACGTATACGCAGTATTTT. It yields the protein CASSLGSTYTQYF.

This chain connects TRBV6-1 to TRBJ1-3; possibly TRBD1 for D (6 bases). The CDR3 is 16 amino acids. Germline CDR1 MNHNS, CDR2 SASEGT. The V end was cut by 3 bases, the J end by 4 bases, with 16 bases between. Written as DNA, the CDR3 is TGTGCCAGCAGTGAGAAGGAACAGGGAAAGGGAAACACCATATATTTT. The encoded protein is CASSEKEQGKGNTIYF.

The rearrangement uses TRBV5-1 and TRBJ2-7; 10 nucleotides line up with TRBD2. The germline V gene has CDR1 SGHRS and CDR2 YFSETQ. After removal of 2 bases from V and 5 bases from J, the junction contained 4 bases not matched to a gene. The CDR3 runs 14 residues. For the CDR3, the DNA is TGCGCCAGCAGCTTAGCGGGGGGGCCGGACGAGCAGTACTTC. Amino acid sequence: CASSLAGGPDEQYF.

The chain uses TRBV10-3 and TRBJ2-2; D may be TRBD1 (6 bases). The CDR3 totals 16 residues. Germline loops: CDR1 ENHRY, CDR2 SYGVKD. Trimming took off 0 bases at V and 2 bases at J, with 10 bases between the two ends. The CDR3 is CAISESPGANTGELFF. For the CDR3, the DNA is TGTGCCATCAGTGAGTCGCCAGGGGCTAACACCGGGGAGCTGTTTTTT.

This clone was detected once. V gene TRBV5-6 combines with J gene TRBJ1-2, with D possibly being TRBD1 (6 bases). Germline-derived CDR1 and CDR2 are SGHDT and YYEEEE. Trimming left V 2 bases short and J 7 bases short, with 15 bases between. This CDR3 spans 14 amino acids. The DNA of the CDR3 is TGTGCCAGCAGCTTTCAAAGGGGGGGTTTTGGCTACACCTTC. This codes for CASSFQRGGFGYTF.

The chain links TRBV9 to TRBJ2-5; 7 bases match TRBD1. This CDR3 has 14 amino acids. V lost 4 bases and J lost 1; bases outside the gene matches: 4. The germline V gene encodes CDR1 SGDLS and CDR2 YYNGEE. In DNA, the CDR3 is TGTGCCAGCAGCTCCCGGGACAGCCAAGAGACCCAGTACTTC. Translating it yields CASSSRDSQETQYF.